Listed below are T cell receptor beta chains from one sample, sequenced in a study of blood T cell repertoires in COVID-19. The protocol was immunoSEQ multiplex PCR, while the TCRdb copy is restricted to in-frame clones and leaves out a portion. The sample shows 250,000 to 300,000 clones, about 85% of them seen only once. Sequenced sample: peripheral blood. These receptors all come from a woman aged 45-65 years who had recovered from COVID-19. The CDR3 runs from the conserved cysteine through the conserved F or W. D genes are given only for firm matches. Size is omitted from some rows. Given values are once, few, many or a class for expanded clones.

J gene | V gene | D gene | clone size | CDR3 protein | CDR3 DNA
TRBJ1-1 | TRBV19 | TRBD1 | - | CASSSWTGGNTEAFF | TGTGCCAGTAGTTCATGGACAGGGGGGAACACTGAAGCTTTCTTT
TRBJ2-7 | TRBV5-1 | TRBD2 | - | CASSLAPSGSSYEQYF | TGCGCCAGCAGCTTGGCCCCTAGCGGGAGCTCCTACGAGCAGTACTTC
TRBJ2-7 | TRBV9 | TRBD1 | - | CASSPGQGGYEQYF | TGTGCCAGCAGCCCGGGACAGGGTGGCTACGAGCAGTACTTC
TRBJ1-2 | TRBV7-9 | - | - | CASSLNLQGPTNYGYTF | TGTGCCAGCAGCTTAAACTTACAGGGCCCTACTAACTATGGCTACACCTTC
TRBJ1-4 | TRBV6-2/TRBV6-3 | - | - | CASSPLLSAAARPTNEKLFF | TGTGCCAGCAGCCCTCTACTGTCGGCGGCAGCCCGTCCAACTAATGAAAAACTGTTTTTT
TRBJ2-7 | TRBV4-3 | TRBD1 | - | CASSQARDSYEQYF | TGCGCCAGCAGCCAAGCCCGGGACAGCTACGAGCAGTACTTC
TRBJ2-1 | TRBV19 | - | - | CASSIDLQGKSNEQFF | TGTGCCAGTAGTATAGACCTCCAGGGGAAGAGCAATGAGCAGTTCTTC
TRBJ2-1 | TRBV7-3 | TRBD2 | - | CASSPGLGYDNEQFF | TGTGCCAGCAGCCCGGGACTAGGGTATGACAATGAGCAGTTCTTC
TRBJ2-2 | TRBV9 | - | - | CASSPRRQDTGELFF | TGTGCCAGCAGCCCCCGGCGTCAGGACACCGGGGAGCTGTTTTTT
TRBJ1-1 | TRBV20-1 | TRBD1 | - | CSASHRGPYQNTEAFF | TGCAGTGCTAGTCACAGGGGCCCCTACCAGAACACTGAAGCTTTCTTT
TRBJ1-3 | TRBV6-6 | - | - | CASSRGTSRLINTIYF | TGTGCCAGCAGTCGCGGGACTTCTCGCCTTATAAACACCATATATTTT
TRBJ1-4 | TRBV5-6 | TRBD1 | once | CASTYLQGTGEKLFF | TGTGCCAGCACCTACTTACAGGGGACTGGTGAAAAACTGTTTTTT
TRBJ2-5 | TRBV29-1 | TRBD2 | - | CSVALAGVGTQYF | TGCAGCGTTGCCCTAGCGGGAGTAGGGACCCAGTACTTC
TRBJ1-1 | TRBV2 | - | - | CASSVQWNTEAFF | TGTGCCAGCAGCGTCCAGTGGAACACTGAAGCTTTCTTT
TRBJ2-1 | TRBV29-1 | TRBD2 | - | CSVEDRDSGGPNEQFF | TGCAGCGTTGAAGATCGGGATAGCGGGGGACCAAATGAGCAGTTCTTC
TRBJ1-1 | TRBV28 | - | - | CASTLPGVNTEAFF | TGTGCCAGCACCCTCCCGGGAGTGAACACTGAAGCTTTCTTT
TRBJ1-2 | TRBV18 | TRBD1 | - | CASSPDRESYGYTF | TGTGCCAGCTCACCGGACAGGGAGAGCTATGGCTACACCTTC
TRBJ2-1 | TRBV6-5 | - | once | CASRSLDAADEQFF | TGTGCCAGCAGATCCCTCGACGCGGCCGATGAGCAGTTCTTC
TRBJ2-2 | TRBV7-9 | TRBD1 | - | CASSLAGQLNTGELFF | TGTGCCAGCAGCTTAGCGGGACAGTTGAACACCGGGGAGCTGTTTTTT
TRBJ2-2 | TRBV4-3 | - | - | CASSQDWRSGELFF | TGCGCCAGCAGCCAAGACTGGAGAAGCGGGGAGCTGTTTTTT
TRBJ2-5 | TRBV7-2 | TRBD2 | - | CASSPGLGGSRETQYF | TGTGCCAGCAGTCCCGGGCTGGGGGGGAGCAGAGAGACCCAGTACTTC
TRBJ1-2 | TRBV19 | - | - | CATSSQGNYGYTF | TGTGCCACCTCGTCTCAGGGGAACTATGGCTACACCTTC
TRBJ1-1 | TRBV19 | TRBD1 | - | CASDRGQWDTEAFF | TGTGCCAGTGACAGGGGGCAATGGGACACTGAAGCTTTCTTT
TRBJ2-1 | TRBV6-4 | - | few | CASSVRPTGEMMDEQFF | TGTGCCAGCAGTGTTCGGCCGACAGGAGAAATGATGGATGAGCAGTTCTTC
TRBJ2-5 | TRBV3-1/TRBV3-2 | TRBD1 | - | CASSKPVPWELRQGARETQYF | TGTGCCAGCAGCAAACCAGTTCCCTGGGAGCTACGGCAGGGGGCGAGGGAGACCCAGTACTTC
TRBJ2-7 | TRBV6-5 | - | - | CASSAIGEQYF | TGTGCCAGCAGCGCTATCGGGGAGCAGTACTTC
TRBJ1-1 | TRBV7-2 | - | - | CASSSTGPGTEAFF | TGTGCCAGCAGCTCCACAGGGCCTGGAACTGAAGCTTTCTTT
TRBJ2-1 | TRBV12-2 | - | - | CASRWGHLAGGFSYNEQFF | TGTGCAAGTCGCTGGGGTCACCTAGCGGGAGGATTCTCCTACAATGAGCAGTTCTTC
TRBJ1-2 | TRBV5-1 | - | - | CASSLTRGMDYGYTF | TGCGCCAGCAGCTTGACGAGGGGGATGGACTATGGCTACACCTTC
TRBJ1-4 | TRBV9 | TRBD1 | - | CASSRGDRVTANEKLFF | TGTGCCAGCAGCAGAGGGGACAGGGTAACGGCTAATGAAAAACTGTTTTTT
TRBJ2-6 | TRBV5-6 | - | once | CASSLFETVSGANVLTF | TGTGCCAGCAGCTTATTCGAGACAGTCTCTGGGGCCAACGTCCTGACTTTC
TRBJ1-1 | TRBV7-2 | TRBD1 | - | CASRWAGGLDTEAFF | TGTGCCAGCCGTTGGGCAGGGGGCTTGGACACTGAAGCTTTCTTT
TRBJ2-1 | TRBV7-3 | - | - | CASSFGGERYNEQFF | TGTGCCAGCAGCTTTGGTGGGGAGAGGTACAATGAGCAGTTCTTC
TRBJ1-2 | TRBV5-1 | - | - | CASRSPGTTNYGYTF | TGCGCCAGCAGGTCGCCAGGGACTACTAACTATGGCTACACCTTC
TRBJ2-5 | TRBV30 | TRBD1 | - | CAWSNRDRGRETQYF | TGTGCCTGGAGTAACAGGGACAGGGGCCGGGAGACCCAGTACTTC
TRBJ2-1 | TRBV27 | - | - | CASALGQGNEQFF | TGTGCCAGCGCCCTGGGGCAGGGCAATGAGCAGTTCTTC
TRBJ2-2 | TRBV7-2 | - | - | CASSSQPYSTGELFF | TGTGCCAGCAGCTCGCAACCTTATAGCACCGGGGAGCTGTTTTTT
TRBJ2-7 | TRBV28 | TRBD2 | - | CASSVPGLAGTRSYEQYF | TGTGCCAGCAGTGTGCCCGGACTAGCGGGAACCCGCTCCTACGAGCAGTACTTC
TRBJ2-3 | TRBV7-2 | - | once | CATSSSYTDTQYF | TGTGCCACCAGTAGCTCATACACAGATACGCAGTATTTT
TRBJ1-3 | TRBV6-5 | TRBD1 | - | CASSRQGAAGNTIYF | TGTGCCAGCAGTCGACAGGGGGCCGCGGGAAACACCATATATTTT
TRBJ1-1 | TRBV29-1 | TRBD1 | - | CSVQTGLNTEAFF | TGCAGCGTTCAGACAGGGCTGAACACTGAAGCTTTCTTT
TRBJ1-1 | TRBV7-6 | - | - | CASSLRESWAMNTEAFF | TGTGCCAGCAGCTTAAGGGAGTCGTGGGCAATGAACACTGAAGCTTTCTTT
TRBJ1-2 | TRBV15 | - | - | CATSPVAQVGYTF | TGTGCCACCAGCCCCGTTGCCCAGGTCGGCTACACCTTC
TRBJ2-5 | TRBV14 | - | - | CASSLDGSLQETQYF | TGTGCCAGCAGCTTAGACGGGAGCCTCCAAGAGACCCAGTACTTC
TRBJ1-4 | TRBV7-9 | - | - | CASSSRGHRSEKLFF | TGTGCCAGCAGCAGCCGCGGACACAGGAGTGAAAAACTGTTTTTT
TRBJ1-1 | TRBV2 | - | - | CASRGYLKGGENTEAFF | TGTGCCAGCAGGGGATATTTGAAAGGGGGGGAGAACACTGAAGCTTTCTTT
TRBJ2-7 | TRBV5-8 | - | - | CASSVDRTRPWYEQYF | TGTGCCAGCAGCGTAGACAGGACCCGACCTTGGTACGAGCAGTACTTC
TRBJ1-1 | TRBV7-9 | - | - | CASTLEGNTEAFF | TGTGCCAGCACCCTCGAGGGGAACACTGAAGCTTTCTTT